Here is one TCR beta chain with its context. The antigen is unknown. Germline V gives CDR1 SGHTA, CDR2 FQGTGA. This CDR3 region has 16 residues. Trimming pared 5 bases from V and 2 bases from J, leaving 15 bases between. Method: immunoSEQ multiplex PCR; TCRdb's copy keeps in-frame clones and lacks some. The sample has about 130,000 clones; 70% to 90% are singletons. The sample comes from a study of T cell responses to AZD1222 COVID-19 vaccine. Overall study findings and caveats: The study sampled repertoires only after the peak T cell response. Clonal diversity was possibly underestimated, and the donors were mostly white British, with more females.

The receptor's source is an adult in good health. The chain joins TRBV7-3 to TRBJ2-2; no clear D gene. The starting material was peripheral blood, obtained on day 0 of AZD1222 vaccination. The CDR3 is CASSPWSLVNTGELFF. CDR3 bases: TGTGCCAGCAGCCCCTGGAGTCTGGTTAACACCGGGGAGCTGTTTTTT.